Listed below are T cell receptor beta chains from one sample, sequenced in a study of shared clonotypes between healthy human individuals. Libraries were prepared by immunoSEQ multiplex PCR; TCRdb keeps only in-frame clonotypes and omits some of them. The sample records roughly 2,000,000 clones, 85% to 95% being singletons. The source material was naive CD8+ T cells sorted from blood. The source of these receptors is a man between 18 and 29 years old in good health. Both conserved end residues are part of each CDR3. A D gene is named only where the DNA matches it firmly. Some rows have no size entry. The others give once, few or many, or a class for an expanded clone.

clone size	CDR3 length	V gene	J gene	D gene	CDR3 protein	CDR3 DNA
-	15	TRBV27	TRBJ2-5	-	CASSLRFPGQETQYF	TGTGCCAGCAGTCTAAGGTTCCCGGGCCAAGAGACCCAGTACTTC
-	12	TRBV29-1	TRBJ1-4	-	CSVAGETEKLFF	TGCAGCGTGGCCGGCGAGACAGAAAAACTGTTTTTT
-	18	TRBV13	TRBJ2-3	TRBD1	CASSPGVFEGANTDTQYF	TGTGCCAGCAGCCCTGGGGTATTCGAGGGGGCGAACACAGATACGCAGTATTTT
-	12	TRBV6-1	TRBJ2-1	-	CASSDDGGEQFF	TGTGCCAGCAGTGACGACGGTGGTGAGCAGTTCTTC
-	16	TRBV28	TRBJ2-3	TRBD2	CASSLGTSGGADTQYF	TGTGCCAGCAGTTTAGGGACTAGCGGGGGGGCTGATACGCAGTATTTT
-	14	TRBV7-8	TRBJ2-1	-	CASSLDWLNNEQFF	TGTGCCAGCAGCTTAGATTGGTTAAACAATGAGCAGTTCTTC
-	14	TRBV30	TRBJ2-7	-	CAWRVMGKSYEQYF	TGTGCCTGGAGGGTGATGGGAAAGTCCTACGAGCAGTACTTC
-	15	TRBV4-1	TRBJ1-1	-	CASSPLDTPITEAFF	TGCGCCAGCAGCCCCCTGGACACCCCGATTACTGAAGCTTTCTTT
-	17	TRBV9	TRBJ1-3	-	CASSVSRGLEYENTIYF	TGTGCCAGCAGCGTATCACGGGGACTGGAATACGAAAACACCATATATTTT
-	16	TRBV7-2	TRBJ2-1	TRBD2	CASSLGGGPLRNEQFF	TGTGCCAGCAGCTTAGGCGGGGGGCCACTTCGCAATGAGCAGTTCTTC
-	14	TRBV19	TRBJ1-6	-	CASSIGGSSSPLHF	TGTGCCAGTAGTATAGGGGGAAGTAGTTCACCCCTCCACTTT
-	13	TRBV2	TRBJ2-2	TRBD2	CASLGRGTGELFF	TGTGCCAGCCTAGGGAGGGGCACCGGGGAGCTGTTTTTT
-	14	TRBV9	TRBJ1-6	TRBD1	CASSVVDRASPLHF	TGTGCCAGCAGCGTAGTGGACAGGGCCTCACCCCTCCACTTT
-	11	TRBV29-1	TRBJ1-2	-	CSVQGLYGYTF	TGCAGCGTCCAGGGGCTCTATGGCTACACCTTC
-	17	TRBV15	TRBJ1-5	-	CATSRDRTWGTNQPQHF	TGTGCCACCAGCAGGGACAGAACCTGGGGCACTAATCAGCCCCAGCATTTT
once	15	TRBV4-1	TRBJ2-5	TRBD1	CASSEGRGPEETQYF	TGCGCCAGCAGCGAAGGCAGGGGGCCGGAAGAGACCCAGTACTTC
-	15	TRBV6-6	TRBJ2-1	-	CASSPTGPPYNEQFF	TGTGCCAGCAGTCCTACGGGGCCACCCTACAATGAGCAGTTCTTC
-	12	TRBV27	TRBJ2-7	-	CASSLAGYEQYF	TGTGCCAGCAGTTTGGCTGGGTACGAGCAGTACTTC
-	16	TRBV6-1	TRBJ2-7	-	CASSATNRMGGYEQYF	TGTGCCAGCAGTGCTACTAATAGGATGGGCGGCTACGAGCAGTACTTC
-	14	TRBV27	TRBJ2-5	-	CASSTRGEQETQYF	TGTGCCAGCAGTACGCGGGGCGAGCAAGAGACCCAGTACTTC
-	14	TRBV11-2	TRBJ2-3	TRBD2	CASSSRLASDTQYF	TGTGCCAGCAGCTCTAGACTAGCCTCAGATACGCAGTATTTT
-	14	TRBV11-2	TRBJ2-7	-	CASSYGEFGYEQYF	TGTGCCAGCAGTTACGGGGAGTTCGGGTACGAGCAGTACTTC
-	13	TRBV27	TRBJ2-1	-	CASSIWTEDEQFF	TGTGCCAGCAGTATCTGGACTGAGGATGAGCAGTTCTTC
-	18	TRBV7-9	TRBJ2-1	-	CASSLDRQGPGLVDEQFF	TGTGCCAGCAGCTTAGATCGGCAGGGTCCCGGACTTGTAGATGAGCAGTTCTTC
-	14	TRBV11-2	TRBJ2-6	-	CASSLAPGANVLTF	TGTGCCAGCAGCTTAGCTCCTGGGGCCAACGTCCTGACTTTC
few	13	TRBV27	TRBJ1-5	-	CASSFRGNQPQHF	TGTGCCAGCAGTTTCAGGGGAAATCAGCCCCAGCATTTT
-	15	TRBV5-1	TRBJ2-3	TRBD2	CASSLAPGGADTQYF	TGCGCCAGCAGCTTGGCCCCGGGAGGCGCAGATACGCAGTATTTT
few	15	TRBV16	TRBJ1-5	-	CASSQSVLANQPQHF	TGTGCCAGCAGCCAATCCGTGCTGGCTAATCAGCCCCAGCATTTT
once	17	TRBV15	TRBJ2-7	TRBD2	CATSRVPAGEGGYEQYF	TGTGCCACCAGCAGAGTCCCAGCGGGGGAGGGGGGCTACGAGCAGTACTTC
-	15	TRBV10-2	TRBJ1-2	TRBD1	CASSEPGQNFYGYTF	TGCGCCAGCAGTGAGCCGGGACAGAACTTCTATGGCTACACCTTC
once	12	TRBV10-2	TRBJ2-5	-	CASTGAGETQYF	TGCGCCAGCACAGGGGCTGGGGAGACCCAGTACTTC
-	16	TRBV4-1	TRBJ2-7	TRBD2	CASSQETAGAAYEQYF	TGCGCCAGCAGCCAAGAAACGGCGGGAGCCGCCTACGAGCAGTACTTC
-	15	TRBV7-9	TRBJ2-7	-	CASSLVVGNSYEQYF	TGTGCCAGCAGCTTAGTAGTAGGCAACTCCTACGAGCAGTACTTC
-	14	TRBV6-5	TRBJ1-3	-	CASSYREGRNTIYF	TGTGCCAGCAGTTACCGGGAGGGGAGAAACACCATATATTTT
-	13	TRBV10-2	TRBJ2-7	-	CAGRRTDSYEQYF	TGCGCCGGCCGAAGGACTGACTCCTACGAGCAGTACTTC
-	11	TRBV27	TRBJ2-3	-	CASRIGDTQYF	TGTGCCAGCAGGATTGGAGATACGCAGTATTTT
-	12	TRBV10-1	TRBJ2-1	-	CASWTVDNEQFF	TGCGCCAGCTGGACTGTTGACAATGAGCAGTTCTTC
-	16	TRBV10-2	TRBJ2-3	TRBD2	CASRPGLAPYTDTQYF	TGCGCCAGCAGGCCGGGACTAGCCCCTTATACAGATACGCAGTATTTT
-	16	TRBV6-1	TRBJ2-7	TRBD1	CASSEAPGQGWYEQYF	TGTGCCAGCAGTGAAGCCCCGGGACAGGGGTGGTACGAGCAGTACTTC
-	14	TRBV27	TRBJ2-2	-	CASTRLANTGELFF	TGTGCCAGCACCCGCCTAGCGAACACCGGGGAGCTGTTTTTT
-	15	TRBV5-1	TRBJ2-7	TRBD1	CASSFQQGQVNEQYF	TGCGCCAGCAGCTTCCAACAGGGGCAGGTGAACGAGCAGTACTTC
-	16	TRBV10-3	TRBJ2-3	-	CAISESASSSTDTQYF	TGTGCCATCAGTGAGTCCGCCTCTTCTAGCACAGATACGCAGTATTTT
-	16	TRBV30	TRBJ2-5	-	CAWSVSPSTGQETQYF	TGTGCCTGGAGTGTATCCCCCTCAACAGGCCAAGAGACCCAGTACTTC
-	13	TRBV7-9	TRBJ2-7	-	CASRPDSLYEQYF	TGTGCCAGCAGGCCGGATTCCTTATACGAGCAGTACTTC
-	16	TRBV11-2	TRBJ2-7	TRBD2	CASSLGFLAGVVEQYF	TGTGCCAGCAGCTTAGGGTTTCTAGCGGGGGTTGTCGAGCAGTACTTC
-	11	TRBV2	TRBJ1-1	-	CASSETVEAFF	TGTGCCAGCAGCGAGACAGTCGAAGCTTTCTTT
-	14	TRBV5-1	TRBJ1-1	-	CASTPGTFATEAFF	TGCGCCAGCACCCCCGGGACTTTTGCCACTGAAGCTTTCTTT
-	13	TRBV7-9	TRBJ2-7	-	CASSLLPSYEQYF	TGTGCCAGCAGCTTACTCCCCTCCTACGAGCAGTACTTC
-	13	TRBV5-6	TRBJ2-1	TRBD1	CASSPGGTHEQFF	TGTGCCAGCAGCCCAGGGGGAACACATGAGCAGTTCTTC
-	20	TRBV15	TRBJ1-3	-	CATSRDLGVYSSLSGNTIYF	TGTGCCACCAGCAGAGATTTGGGGGTATATTCATCTCTCTCTGGAAACACCATATATTTT
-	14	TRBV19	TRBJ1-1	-	CASSGVFPNTEAFF	TGTGCCAGTAGTGGTGTCTTCCCGAACACTGAAGCTTTCTTT
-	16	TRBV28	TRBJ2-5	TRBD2	CASSQGLAGVQETQYF	TGTGCCAGCAGTCAGGGACTAGCGGGGGTTCAAGAGACCCAGTACTTC
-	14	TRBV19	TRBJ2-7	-	CASSMPALSYEQYF	TGTGCCAGTAGTATGCCAGCCCTCTCCTACGAGCAGTACTTC